Given below is one T cell receptor beta chain in context. The antigen it binds to is not known. Base qualities were left out, and no much larger clone turns up one base away. The entry originates in a study of T cells and copy number aberrations in small-cell lung cancer (dated by TCRdb to the early 2020s). As for the study more broadly: TCR repertoire sequencing was paired with whole-exome sequencing of the same tumor regions to relate T cell metrics to mutations and copy number aberrations. Tumor TCR data were available for roughly 17 patients, and TCR data from both tumor and normal tissue were available for 14 patients. Broader findings and caveats from the paper: Because surgical resection is uncommon in small-cell lung cancer, the study was limited by a small sample size, and the findings need validation. The TCR repertoire varied greatly across regions, with roughly 79.9-98% of clones confined to one region, an overlap lower than in localized NSCLC. A negative correlation was found between higher copy number aberration burden and tumor T-cell density, richness and clonality. Tumors had lower T-cell density, richness and clonality than adjacent lung tissue, but the difference in density was not significant. Every specimen was formalin-fixed paraffin-embedded tissue, a material known to introduce sequencing artifacts.

The donors were limited-stage small-cell lung cancer patients who had surgical resection in Hangzhou, China, between about 2007 and 2020. Every donor went straight to surgery with no preoperative chemotherapy or radiotherapy, and no donor was given immunotherapy either before or after surgery. All 19 patients in the sequenced cohort were smokers or heavy second-hand smokers. To represent spatial heterogeneity of the primary tumors, three regions were collected from each tumor FFPE block using a grid approach. To enrich for malignant cells, tumor regions underwent macrodissection, and selection was restricted to regions expected to yield at least 150 ng DNA. To characterize T cell repertoire heterogeneity, the study applied multi-region TCR-beta sequencing to resected limited-stage small-cell lung cancers and to tumor-adjacent lung tissue. The AllPrep DNA/RNA FFPE Kit (Qiagen) was used to extract genomic DNA from FFPE tissue.

Using multiplexed V- and J-gene primers, the immunoSEQ hsTCRB Kit amplified TCR-beta CDR3 regions from genomic DNA. Unique DNA barcodes were added in a second PCR, and samples were pooled together with a negative and a positive control. The pooled TCR-beta libraries were sequenced using a 150-cycle paired-end protocol on an Illumina MiSeq. In the original analysis: Adaptive Biotechnologies processed the raw sequencing data into a report containing normalized, annotated TCR-beta repertoires. T-cell density was computed as TCR-beta templates normalized to usable DNA, which was estimated by amplifying housekeeping genes. Clonality was defined as 1 minus Pielou's evenness, while richness was a count of unique rearrangements. The Jaccard index, the Morisita overlap index, and the proportion of shared top-20 clonotypes were used to quantify intratumor TCR heterogeneity between regions. TCRdb's version of the immuneACCESS table is confined to in-frame rearrangements and falls short of the full clone set. An unresolved V gene accounts for under half of the shortfall where checked; the remainder is of unknown origin. That table gives V, J and clone size, and the DNA gave D and trimming. The sample table holds thousands of clones, of which less than 85% were seen once. The top ten hold about 10% of the sample.

The CDR3 contains 14 residues, cysteine and phenylalanine counted. Of the read, only the CDR3 DNA is kept; its 42 bases are in frame from base 1. V and J are truncated by 4 bases and 4 bases respectively, leaving an intervening sequence of 15 bases. Taken from the germline V gene, the CDR1 and CDR2 loops are SQVTM and ANQGSEA. Recombination connected TRBV29-1 to TRBJ2-3; the D gene is perhaps TRBD1, on 6 matching bases. This clonotype was obtained from a man aged 45-65 years with small cell lung cancer. Sequencing used tumor tissue. The CDR3 region: CSVVGGRGADTQYF. The nucleotide sequence is TGCAGCGTTGTAGGTGGCAGGGGAGCAGATACGCAGTATTTT.